These 20 T cell receptor beta chains originate from one sample sequenced in a study of T cell clonotyping in hematopoietic cell transplantation. This table comes from immunoSEQ multiplex PCR, and its TCRdb copy is limited to in-frame clones, with some not included. The table lists roughly 37,000 clones, around 90% of them singletons. Material for sequencing was peripheral blood mononuclear cells. The receptor source for this set is a woman aged 35 to 49 in good health. Some clones in this sample may be carry-over from other donors' samples.

This chain uses TRBV14 with TRBJ2-3; 8 nucleotides align to TRBD2. The CDR3 length is 15 residues. Germline CDR1 SGHDN, CDR2 FVKESK. The trim removed 4 bases at V and 1 base at J, leaving 4 bases unmatched. Here the CDR3 reads CASSPLTSGTDTQYF. The CDR3, as DNA: TGTGCCAGCAGCCCTTTGACTAGCGGCACAGATACGCAGTATTTT.

CDR3: CASSFLGDREGGYGYTF. The CDR3 nucleotides read TGTGCCAGCAGTTTCCTTGGGGACCGGGAAGGCGGCTATGGCTACACCTTC. The V gene is TRBV28, the J gene TRBJ1-2, with D possibly matching TRBD1 (5 bases). Germline V gives CDR1 MDHEN, CDR2 SYDVKM. Trimming pared 3 bases from V and 4 bases from J, leaving 21 bases between. The CDR3 sequence is 17 residues long.

The chain joins TRBV9 to TRBJ2-3; D not resolved. The CDR3 runs to 13 residues. CDR1 is SGDLS and CDR2 is YYNGEE in the germline V gene. Trimming left V 3 bases short and J 0 bases short, with 5 bases between. The DNA of the CDR3 is TGTGCCAGCAGCGGATCTAGCACAGATACGCAGTATTTT. Translating it yields CASSGSSTDTQYF.

This clone was counted once. The chain joins TRBV15 to TRBJ2-2; TRBD2 agrees at 13 bases. The CDR3 is made up of 17 amino acids. The germline V gene encodes CDR1 LNHNV and CDR2 YYDKDF (reference sequence). The J segment lost 7 bases and the V segment lost 6 bases, leaving 11 bases of the junction unmatched. CDR3 DNA sequence: TGTGCCACCAGTGCTCTACTAGCGGGAGGGCTGGGCGGGGAGCTGTTTTTT. This encodes CATSALLAGGLGGELFF.

The chain combines TRBV28 with TRBJ1-1, with D possibly matching TRBD1 (6 bases). Trimming removed 6 bases from V and 0 bases from J, with 11 bases in between. The CDR3 is 14 amino acids. CDR1 is MDHEN and CDR2 is SYDVKM in the germline V gene. The CDR3 protein is CASRIRQVNTEAFF. CDR3 nucleotide sequence: TGTGCCAGCAGAATCAGACAGGTGAACACTGAAGCTTTCTTT. Full variable domain (missing parts from reference TRBV28 and TRBJ1-1): DVKVTQSSRYLVKRTGEKVFLECVQDMDHENMFWYRQDPGLGLRLIYFSYDVKMKEKGDIPEGYSVSREKKERFSLILESASTNQTSMYLCASRIRQVNTEAFFGQGTRLTVV.

This rearrangement joins TRBV5-1 to TRBJ2-7; TRBD1 matches at 10 bases. Germline assignment: CDR1 SGHRS and CDR2 YFSETQ. The CDR3 length is 15 residues. V gave up 4 bases and J gave up 1 base; unmatched junction bases: 5. CDR3 coding DNA: TGCGCCAGCAGCCGTGGGACAGGGGCATCCTACGAGCAGTACTTC. It translates to CASSRGTGASYEQYF.

The chain links TRBV7-3 to TRBJ2-2, with no clear D. Trimming shortened V by 5 bases and J by 9 bases, and 10 bases separated the two germline ends. Germline V gene sequence: CDR1 SGHTA, CDR2 FQGTGA. The CDR3 is 12 amino acids. The CDR3 region is CASSALSRELFF. The CDR3 DNA reads as TGTGCCAGCAGCGCGCTGAGTCGGGAGCTGTTTTTT.

V and J are TRBV28 and TRBJ2-7; D gene uncertain. Germline-derived CDR1 and CDR2 are MDHEN and SYDVKM. The CDR3 length is 13 residues. CDR3 loop: CAVPGRSPNEQYF. As DNA, the CDR3 is TGTGCGGTACCGGGTAGATCCCCCAACGAGCAGTACTTC. Full variable domain (outside the CDR3, taken from reference TRBV28 and TRBJ2-7): DVKVTQSSRYLVKRTGEKVFLECVQDMDHENMFWYRQDPGLGLRLIYFSYDVKMKEKGDIPEGYSVSREKKERFSLILESASTNQTSMYLCAVPGRSPNEQYFGPGTRLTVT.

This chain uses TRBV11-3 with TRBJ2-3; 7 bases match TRBD1. V shed 2 bases, J shed 2 bases, and the junction held 10 bases outside the gene matches. Germline lookup yields CDR1 SGHNT and CDR2 YENEEA. The CDR3 length is 17 residues. The CDR3 DNA is TGTGCCAGCAGCTTAAAGCAGCAGGACAGGCCCACAGATACGCAGTATTTT. Its protein is CASSLKQQDRPTDTQYF. The whole variable domain, remainder taken from reference TRBV11-3 and TRBJ2-3, is EAGVVQSPRYKIIEKKQPVAFWCNPISGHNTLYWYLQNLGQGPELLIRYENEEAVDDSQLPKDRFSAERLKGVDSTLKIQPAELGDSAVYLCASSLKQQDRPTDTQYFGPGTRLTVL.

This clone appeared once. This chain links TRBV19 with TRBJ1-1; no clear D. CDR1 LNHDA and CDR2 SQIVND come from the germline V gene (reference sequence). V lost 10 bases to trimming and J lost 0 bases, with 12 bases between them. CDR3 length: 13 residues. In DNA, the CDR3 is TGTGCCACCACCCTCGGACTGAACACTGAAGCTTTCTTT. It yields the protein CATTLGLNTEAFF.

V is TRBV5-1 and J is TRBJ2-7, with D unclear. V gave up 7 bases and J gave up 4 bases, with 9 bases separating them. The CDR3 has 11 amino acids. The germline gives CDR1 SGHRS, CDR2 YFSETQ. This CDR3 is CASRIEYEQYF. For the CDR3, the DNA is TGCGCCAGCCGTATCGAATACGAGCAGTACTTC.

This chain connects TRBV6-6 to TRBJ1-5; no definite D call. This CDR3 contains 12 residues. The V gene's germline CDR1 is MNHNY and CDR2 SVGAGI (reference sequence). V dropped 0 bases and J dropped 7 bases, with 4 bases sitting between them. The DNA of the CDR3 is TGTGCCAGCAGTTACTCGCAACAGCCCCAGCATTTT. It translates to CASSYSQQPQHF.

The V gene is TRBV6-1, the J gene TRBJ1-4; TRBD1 might be the D (6 bases). Trimming took off 8 bases at V and 9 bases at J, with 16 bases between the two ends. Germline V lookup: CDR1 MNHNS, CDR2 SASEGT. This CDR3 region has 13 residues. CDR3 sequence reads: CASGPEGGQKLFF. The DNA of the CDR3 is TGTGCCAGCGGTCCAGAAGGGGGGCAAAAACTGTTTTTT.

The J gene is TRBJ2-2, the V gene TRBV7-2; 8 bases are a match to TRBD1. Germline V lookup: CDR1 SGHTA, CDR2 FQGNSA. The CDR3 spans 18 residues. The ends lost 8 bases at V and 4 bases at J; junction bases unmatched: 18. The CDR3 DNA reads as TGTGCCAGCTCCCAAGACCAGGGGGCCCTCCTGAGCACCGGGGAGCTGTTTTTT. Encoded protein: CASSQDQGALLSTGELFF.

The chain couples TRBV19 to TRBJ2-7; TRBD2 agrees at 13 bases. Per the germline V gene, CDR1 is LNHDA and CDR2 is SQIVND (reference sequence). The CDR3 length is 18 residues. With 4 bases clipped from V and 6 bases from J, the junction kept 15 bases outside the gene matches. The CDR3: CASSTTGGGLAGAPEQYF. The CDR3 DNA is TGTGCCAGTAGTACTACAGGGGGCGGACTAGCGGGAGCCCCCGAGCAGTACTTC.

The V gene is TRBV4-3, the J gene TRBJ2-3; no clear D gene. The CDR3 contains 14 residues. Between the trimmed V and J ends, which lost 0 bases and 4 bases, there was a span of 8 bases. CDR1 is LGHNA, CDR2 YSLEER, per germline. DNA for the CDR3: TGCGCCAGCAGCCAAGAACCGGGTTCAGATACGCAGTATTTT. This translates into CASSQEPGSDTQYF.

The V call is TRBV5-1, the J call TRBJ1-4; TRBD1 matches at 8 bases. The CDR3 spans 17 residues. Germline V gives CDR1 SGHRS, CDR2 YFSETQ. Losses at the gene ends were 0 bases for V and 4 bases for J; bases not matched to a gene: 8. CDR3 protein: CASSLVRGRPGNEKLFF. CDR3 in DNA: TGCGCCAGCAGCTTGGTCAGGGGGCGCCCCGGTAATGAAAAACTGTTTTTT.

This clone was detected a few times. The chain recombines TRBV5-1 with TRBJ2-5; 11 positions agree with TRBD1. V dropped 3 bases and J dropped 5; count of bases not matched to a gene: 6. The CDR3 runs 15 residues. The germline CDR1 and CDR2 sequences are SGHRS and YFSETQ. CDR3 coding DNA: TGCGCCAGCAGCTCGGACAGGGGGCAGGGGGAGACCCAGTACTTC. This codes for CASSSDRGQGETQYF.

The gene calls are TRBV27 and TRBJ2-7, with 8 bases identical to TRBD1. The junction had 7 bases not matched to a gene; V was cut back by 5 bases and J by 4 bases. The CDR3 sequence is 14 residues long. Germline CDR1 and CDR2: MNHEY and SMNVEV (reference sequence). The chain's CDR3 is CASSVPGQVYEQYF. CDR3 sequence (DNA): TGTGCCAGCAGTGTACCGGGACAGGTGTACGAGCAGTACTTC.

This chain joins TRBV7-3 and TRBJ1-2, with TRBD1 as a possible D gene (5 bases). This CDR3 has 15 amino acids. The V gene's germline CDR1 is SGHTA and CDR2 FQGTGA. V dropped 2 bases and J dropped 4 bases, with 14 bases sitting between them. In DNA form, the CDR3 reads TGTGCCAGCAGCTTATCTATCGACGGGACCTATGGCTACACCTTC. It is translated as CASSLSIDGTYGYTF.